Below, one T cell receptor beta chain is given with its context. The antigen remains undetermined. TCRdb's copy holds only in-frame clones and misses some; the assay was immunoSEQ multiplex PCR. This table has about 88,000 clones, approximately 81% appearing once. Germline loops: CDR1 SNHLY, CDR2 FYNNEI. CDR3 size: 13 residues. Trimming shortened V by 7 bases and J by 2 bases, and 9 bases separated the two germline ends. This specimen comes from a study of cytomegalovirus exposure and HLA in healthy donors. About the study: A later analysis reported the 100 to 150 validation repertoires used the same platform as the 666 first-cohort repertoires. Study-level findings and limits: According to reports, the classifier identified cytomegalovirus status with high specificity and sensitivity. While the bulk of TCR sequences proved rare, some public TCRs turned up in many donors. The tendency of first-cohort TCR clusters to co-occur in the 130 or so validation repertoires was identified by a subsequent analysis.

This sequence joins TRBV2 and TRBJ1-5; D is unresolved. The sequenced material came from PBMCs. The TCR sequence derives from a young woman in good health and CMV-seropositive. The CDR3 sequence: CASTYQGNQPQHF. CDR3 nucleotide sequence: TGTGCCAGCACTTATCAGGGCAATCAGCCCCAGCATTTT.